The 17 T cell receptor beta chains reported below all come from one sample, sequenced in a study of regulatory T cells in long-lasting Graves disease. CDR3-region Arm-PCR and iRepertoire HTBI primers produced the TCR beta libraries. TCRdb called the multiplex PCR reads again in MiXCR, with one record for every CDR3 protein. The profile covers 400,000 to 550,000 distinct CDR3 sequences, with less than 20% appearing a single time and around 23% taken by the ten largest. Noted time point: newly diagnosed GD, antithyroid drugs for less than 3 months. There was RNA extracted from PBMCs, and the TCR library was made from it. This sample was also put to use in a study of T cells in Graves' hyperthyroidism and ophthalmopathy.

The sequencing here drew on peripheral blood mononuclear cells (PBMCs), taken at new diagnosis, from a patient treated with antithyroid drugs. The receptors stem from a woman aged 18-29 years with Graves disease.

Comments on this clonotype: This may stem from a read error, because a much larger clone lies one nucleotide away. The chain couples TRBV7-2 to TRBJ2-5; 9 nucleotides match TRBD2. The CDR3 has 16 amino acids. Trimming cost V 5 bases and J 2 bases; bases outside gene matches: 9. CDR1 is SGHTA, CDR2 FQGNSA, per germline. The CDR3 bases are TGTGCCAGCAGCCCAGCTTCTAGCGGGGCGCAAGAGACCCAGTACTTC. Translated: CASSPASSGAQETQYF.

This chain's CDR3 is CASSLSSGRARGEETQYF. The CDR3 bases are TGTGCCAGCAGCTTGTCCAGCGGGAGGGCCAGAGGAGAAGAGACCCAGTACTTC. V is TRBV7-3 and J is TRBJ2-5; TRBD2 matches at 10 bases. Germline lookup yields CDR1 SGHTA and CDR2 FQGTGA. This CDR3 region has 18 residues. With V trimmed by 3 bases and J by 3 bases, 13 bases remained unmatched.

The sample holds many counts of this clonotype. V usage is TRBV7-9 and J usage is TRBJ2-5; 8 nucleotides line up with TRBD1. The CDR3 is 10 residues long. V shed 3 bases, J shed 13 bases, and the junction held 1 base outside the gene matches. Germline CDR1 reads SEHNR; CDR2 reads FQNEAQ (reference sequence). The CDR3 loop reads CASSFGTGYF. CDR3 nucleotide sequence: TGTGCCAGCAGCTTCGGGACAGGGTACTTC.

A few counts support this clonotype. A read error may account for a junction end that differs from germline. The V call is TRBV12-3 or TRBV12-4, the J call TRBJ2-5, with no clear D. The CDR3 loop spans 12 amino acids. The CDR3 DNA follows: TGTGCCGGCAGTGCGGCCTCCGAGACCCAGTACTTC. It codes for CAGSAASETQYF.

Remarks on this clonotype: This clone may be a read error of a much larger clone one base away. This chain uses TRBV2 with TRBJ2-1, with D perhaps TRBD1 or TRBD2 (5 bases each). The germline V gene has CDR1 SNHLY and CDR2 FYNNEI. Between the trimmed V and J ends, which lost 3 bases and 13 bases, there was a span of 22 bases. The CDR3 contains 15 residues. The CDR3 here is CASSEGRIFLGTQFF. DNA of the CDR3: TGTGCCAGCAGTGAGGGACGGATATTCTTAGGGACCCAGTTCTTC.

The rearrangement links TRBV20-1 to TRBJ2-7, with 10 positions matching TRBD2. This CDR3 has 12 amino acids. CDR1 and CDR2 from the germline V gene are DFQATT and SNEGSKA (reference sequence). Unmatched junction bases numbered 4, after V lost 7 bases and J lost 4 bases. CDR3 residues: CSVRTSGYEQYF. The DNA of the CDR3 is TGCAGTGTTAGGACTAGCGGTTACGAGCAGTACTTC.

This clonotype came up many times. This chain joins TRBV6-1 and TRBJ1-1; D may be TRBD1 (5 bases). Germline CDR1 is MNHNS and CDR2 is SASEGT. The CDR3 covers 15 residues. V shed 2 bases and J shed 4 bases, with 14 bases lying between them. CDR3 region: CASSEFRGIGTEAFF. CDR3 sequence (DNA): TGTGCCAGCAGTGAATTTAGGGGCATAGGCACTGAAGCTTTCTTT.

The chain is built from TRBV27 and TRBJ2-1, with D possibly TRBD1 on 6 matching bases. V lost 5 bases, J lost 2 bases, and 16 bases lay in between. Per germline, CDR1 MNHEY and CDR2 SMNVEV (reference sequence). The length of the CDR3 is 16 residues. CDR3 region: CASSPLRGKPYNEQFF. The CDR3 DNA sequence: TGTGCCAGCAGTCCCCTCAGGGGTAAGCCCTACAATGAGCAGTTCTTC.

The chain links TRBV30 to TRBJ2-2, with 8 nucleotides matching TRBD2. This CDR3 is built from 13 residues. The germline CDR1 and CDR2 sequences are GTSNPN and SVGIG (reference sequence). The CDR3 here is CAYSGSSSGELFF. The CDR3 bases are TGTGCATACAGCGGGAGTAGCTCCGGGGAGCTGTTTTTT.

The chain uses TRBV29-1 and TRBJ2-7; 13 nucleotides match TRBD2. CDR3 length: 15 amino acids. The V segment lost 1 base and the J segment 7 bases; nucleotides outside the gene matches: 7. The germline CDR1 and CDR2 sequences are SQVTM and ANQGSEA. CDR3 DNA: TGCAGCGTTGAAGGACGACTAGCGGGAGGCGTAGAGCAGTACTTC. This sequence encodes CSVEGRLAGGVEQYF.

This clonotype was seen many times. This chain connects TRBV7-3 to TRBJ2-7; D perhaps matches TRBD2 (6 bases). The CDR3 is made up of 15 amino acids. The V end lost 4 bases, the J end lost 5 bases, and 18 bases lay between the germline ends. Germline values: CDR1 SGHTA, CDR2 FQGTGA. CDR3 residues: CASSSTPTSLHEQYF. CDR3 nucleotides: TGTGCCAGCAGCTCAACCCCGACTAGTCTCCACGAGCAGTACTTC.

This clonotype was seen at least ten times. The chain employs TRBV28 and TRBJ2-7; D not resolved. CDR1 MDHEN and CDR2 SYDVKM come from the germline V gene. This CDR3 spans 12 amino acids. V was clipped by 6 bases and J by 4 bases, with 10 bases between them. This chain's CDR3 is CASRLMRYEQYF. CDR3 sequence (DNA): TGTGCCAGCAGACTGATGCGTTACGAGCAGTACTTC.

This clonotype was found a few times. The CDR3 nucleotides are TGCGCCAGCAGCGCCCGGGACAGGGCCTCCTACGAGCAGTACTTC. As protein: CASSARDRASYEQYF. V usage is TRBV5-1 and J usage is TRBJ2-7, with 9 bases lining up with TRBD1. Germline V gives CDR1 SGHRS, CDR2 YFSETQ. With V trimmed by 4 bases and J by 0 bases, 5 bases remained unmatched. This CDR3 has 15 residues. Full variable domain (remainder filled in from reference TRBV5-1 and TRBJ2-7): KAGVTQTPRYLIKTRGQQVTLSCSPISGHRSVSWYQQTPGQGLQFLFEYFSETQRNKGNFPGRFSGRQFSNSRSEMNVSTLELGDSALYLCASSARDRASYEQYFGPGTRLTVT.

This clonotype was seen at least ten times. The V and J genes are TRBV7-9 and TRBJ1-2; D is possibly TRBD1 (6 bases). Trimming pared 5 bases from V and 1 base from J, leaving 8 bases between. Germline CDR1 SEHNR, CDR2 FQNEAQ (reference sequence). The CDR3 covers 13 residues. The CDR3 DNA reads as TGTGCCAGCAGCGCAGGGGTTAACTATGGCTACACCTTC. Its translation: CASSAGVNYGYTF.

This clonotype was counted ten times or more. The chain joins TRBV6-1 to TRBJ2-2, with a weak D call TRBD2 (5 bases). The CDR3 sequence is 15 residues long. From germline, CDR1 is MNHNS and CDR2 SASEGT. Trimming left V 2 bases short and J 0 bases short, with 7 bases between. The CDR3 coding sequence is TGTGCCAGCAGTGAATGGGGAGCGAACACCGGGGAGCTGTTTTTT. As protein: CASSEWGANTGELFF.

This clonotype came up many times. CDR3 DNA: TGTGCCAGCAAATTATTTGTCGGACAGGAGTTAATGAACACTGAAGCTTTCTTT. Translating it yields CASKLFVGQELMNTEAFF. The gene calls are TRBV27 and TRBJ1-1; 7 nucleotides match TRBD1. Germline trimming cut 7 bases from V and 0 bases from J; bases unmatched to any gene: 17. Germline CDR1 reads MNHEY; CDR2 reads SMNVEV (reference sequence). This CDR3 is 18 amino acids long.

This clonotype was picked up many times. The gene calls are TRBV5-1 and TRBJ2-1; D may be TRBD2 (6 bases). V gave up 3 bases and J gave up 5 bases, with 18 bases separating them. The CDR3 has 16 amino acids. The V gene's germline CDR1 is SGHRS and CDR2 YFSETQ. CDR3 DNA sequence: TGCGCCAGCAGCTCCTTTGGAGGGATACGGGACAATGAGCAGTTCTTC. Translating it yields CASSSFGGIRDNEQFF.